The 15 T cell receptor beta chains presented below share a single source sample, sequenced in a study of cytomegalovirus exposure and HLA in healthy donors (dated by TCRdb to about 2017). The protocol used for the library was the immunoSEQ multiplex PCR assay. For the multiplex PCR, a mixture combining 60 forward primers for TCR Vbeta segments and 13 reverse primers for TCR Jbeta segments was used. TCRdb provides this immuneACCESS table in a form limited to in-frame rearrangements. Some clones are lacking; in checked studies, under half of them reflect an unresolved V gene, and why the rest are absent is not known. The table held for this sample gives about 160,000 clones. The top ten hold over 1% of the sample. The material sequenced was PBMCs. These receptors came from a woman in her fifties or sixties in good health and CMV-seronegative.

This chain joins TRBV4-3 and TRBJ2-5, with 7 nucleotides matching TRBD2. Germline V gene data show CDR1 as LGHNA and CDR2 as YSLEER. With 0 bases clipped from V and 4 bases from J, the junction kept 8 bases outside the gene matches. The CDR3 covers 16 residues. CDR3 sequence reads: CASSQDLGGGGETQYF. CDR3 DNA sequence: TGCGCCAGCAGCCAAGATCTGGGAGGCGGGGGAGAGACCCAGTACTTC.

The chain employs TRBV7-2 and TRBJ1-2; D not resolved. CDR3 length: 11 residues. Germline V gives CDR1 SGHTA, CDR2 FQGNSA. Trimming pared 2 bases from V and 9 bases from J, leaving 7 bases between. The CDR3 sequence is CASSLTTRYTF. CDR3 bases: TGTGCCAGCAGCTTAACTACCCGCTACACCTTC. The full variable domain, rest sourced from reference TRBV7-2 and TRBJ1-2, is GAGVSQSPSNKVTEKGKDVELRCDPISGHTALYWYRQSLGQGLEFLIYFQGNSAPDKSGLPSDRFSAERTGGSVSTLTIQRTQQEDSAVYLCASSLTTRYTFGSGTRLTVV.

This chain links TRBV30 with TRBJ1-1; D is unclear. There are 17 residues in the CDR3. The V end was cut by 0 bases, the J end by 3 bases, with 20 bases between. CDR1 is GTSNPN and CDR2 is SVGIG in the germline V gene (reference sequence). The CDR3 region is CAWSVSLIPNIHTEAFF. CDR3 bases: TGTGCCTGGAGTGTATCCTTGATTCCGAACATCCACACTGAAGCTTTCTTT.

The chain carries TRBV6-4 and TRBJ2-4; D may be TRBD2 (7 bases). The CDR3 totals 13 residues. Germline V gene data show CDR1 as MRHNA and CDR2 as SNTAGT. Trimming removed 4 bases at V and 8 bases at J, with 12 bases between. The CDR3 reads CASSAREGDIQYF. The CDR3, as DNA: TGTGCCAGCAGTGCCAGGGAGGGGGACATTCAGTACTTC.

Here the CDR3 reads CASRPLSRDRILRREQYF. The CDR3 DNA is TGTGCCAGCAGGCCTTTGAGCCGGGACAGGATTCTTCGGAGGGAGCAGTACTTC. This rearrangement joins TRBV27 to TRBJ2-7, with TRBD1 matching over 8 bases. J gave up 7 bases and V 6 bases, and 23 bases lay outside the gene matches. CDR3 length: 18 amino acids. Germline assignment: CDR1 MNHEY and CDR2 SMNVEV (reference sequence).

The chain couples TRBV6-1 to TRBJ2-5; possible D gene TRBD2, 5 bases. The V gene lost 4 bases and the J gene lost 5 bases, with 23 bases spanning the gap. CDR1 is MNHNS, CDR2 SASEGT, per germline. This CDR3 has 17 residues. The CDR3 reads CASSGLYGVGTRETQYF. The CDR3 nucleotides read TGTGCCAGCAGTGGCCTTTACGGGGTTGGTACCAGGGAGACCCAGTACTTC.

The CDR3 nucleotides read TGTGCCAGTACTAGCGGGGGAACAGATACGCAGTATTTT. Its translation: CASTSGGTDTQYF. This rearrangement joins TRBV2 to TRBJ2-3, with TRBD2 matching over 11 bases. The CDR3 contains 13 residues. The germline gives CDR1 SNHLY, CDR2 FYNNEI. J gave up 3 bases and V 9 bases, and 2 bases lay outside the gene matches.

In regard to this clone: The junction departs from the called germline gene at one end, perhaps through a read error. Other DNA sequences in this sample translate to the same CDR3. V usage is TRBV18 and J usage is TRBJ1-1; 9 positions match TRBD1. Germline V CDR1 and CDR2: KGHSH, LQKENI. CDR3 length: 14 residues. DNA for the CDR3: TGTGCCAGCTCCCCGGGACAGGGCCGGACTGAGGCTTTCTTT. It specifies CASSPGQGRTEAFF.

This sequence joins TRBV4-3 and TRBJ1-5, with TRBD1 matching over 9 bases. The ends lost 4 bases at V and 7 bases at J; junction bases unmatched: 11. CDR1 is LGHNA and CDR2 is YSLEER in the germline V gene. This CDR3 region has 16 residues. CDR3 DNA sequence: TGCGCCAGCAGCCTCGGGACAGGGCAAATAAAGCAGCCCCAGCATTTT. This sequence encodes CASSLGTGQIKQPQHF.

This chain connects TRBV4-1 to TRBJ1-5; no clear D gene. Per germline, CDR1 MGHRA and CDR2 YSYEKL. The CDR3 contains 13 residues. V was pared by 3 bases and J by 6 bases, with 9 bases between. For the CDR3, the DNA is TGCGCCAGCAGCCAGGGAGGAACTCAGCCCCAGCATTTT. This codes for CASSQGGTQPQHF.

V is TRBV5-6 and J is TRBJ1-4, with TRBD1 matching over 10 bases. J gave up 8 bases and V 4 bases, and 11 bases lay outside the gene matches. Germline assignment: CDR1 SGHDT and CDR2 YYEEEE. The CDR3 extends over 16 amino acids. CDR3 nucleotides: TGTGCCAGCAGCCCTGGTGGAGACAGGGGGCCCGAAAAACTGTTTTTT. Translating it yields CASSPGGDRGPEKLFF.

This chain connects TRBV25-1 to TRBJ2-1; D gene ambiguous. This CDR3 is 15 amino acids long. Germline CDR1 and CDR2: MGHDK and SYGVNS. Trimming pared 3 bases from V and 10 bases from J, leaving 19 bases between. CDR3 nucleotides: TGTGCCAGCAGTGAGTGGGCTTCCCCACTTGGGGAGCAGTTCTTC. It encodes CASSEWASPLGEQFF.

A note on this clone: This sample also contains other DNA sequences that code for the same CDR3. The V call is TRBV7-7, the J call TRBJ2-2; D is unclear. V was shortened by 2 bases and J by 4 bases, with 5 bases between the two germline ends. This CDR3 has 13 amino acids. Germline V gene data show CDR1 as SSHAT and CDR2 as FNYEAQ (reference sequence). CDR3 sequence: CASSLSGTGELFF. In nucleotides, the CDR3 is TGTGCCAGCAGCTTATCGGGCACCGGGGAGCTGTTTTTT.

The rearrangement links TRBV30 to TRBJ2-1; D is unresolved. Germline CDR1 and CDR2: GTSNPN and SVGIG (reference sequence). Trimming took 6 bases from V and 0 from J, leaving 9 bases between them. This CDR3 spans 13 amino acids. DNA of the CDR3: TGTGCCTGCGGGTTGAGCTCCTACAATGAGCAGTTCTTC. The encoded protein is CACGLSSYNEQFF.

The chain is built from TRBV27 and TRBJ2-3; TRBD1 aligns across 8 bases. The CDR3 consists of 16 residues. Trimming cost V 5 bases and J 4 bases; bases outside gene matches: 11. The V gene's germline CDR1 is MNHEY and CDR2 SMNVEV (reference sequence). CDR3 sequence: CASSTARTGSSDTQYF. CDR3 coding DNA: TGTGCCAGCAGTACCGCCCGGACAGGGTCTTCAGATACGCAGTATTTT.